Each of the 18 T cell receptor beta chains below was sequenced from the same sample in a study of blood T cells in healthy people across ages (dated by TCRdb to between 2014 and 2017). Libraries were made using 5' RACE. Data came from an Illumina HiSeq 2500. A second PCR of about 6 to 11 cycles was run with a J-beta primer mix and a sample-barcoded 5' primer. TCRdb's own reprocessing of the public reads used fastp at Q25 and MiXCR and kept productive beta chains. CDR3 protein sequences are deduplicated, and each keeps its most common genes and DNA. This sample has about 2 million distinct CDR3 sequences in its table, and about 50% of those were observed once. The ten largest clones add up to approximately 2% of the sample. The material sequenced was blood. These receptors all stem from a woman aged 40-49 years in good health.

The rearrangement links TRBV10-3 to TRBJ2-7; 8 bases agree with TRBD1. Per germline, CDR1 ENHRY and CDR2 SYGVKD. The CDR3 length is 13 residues. Trimming cost V 6 bases and J 5 bases; bases outside gene matches: 6. The CDR3 reads CAISGAGGDEQYF. The CDR3 DNA reads as TGTGCCATCAGCGGGGCAGGGGGCGACGAGCAGTACTTC.

The table lists this clonotype with a few counts. The chain employs TRBV6-5 and TRBJ1-5; D is ambiguous. The germline gives CDR1 MNHEY, CDR2 SVGAGI. The V end lost 5 bases, the J end lost 7 bases, and 9 bases lay between the germline ends. CDR3 length: 12 amino acids. The DNA of the CDR3 is TGTGCCAGCAGTGTGGTCGGGCAGCCCCAGCATTTT. Its protein product is CASSVVGQPQHF.

The gene calls are TRBV5-1 and TRBJ2-1; 7 bases agree with TRBD1. The CDR3 contains 14 residues. Germline CDR1 SGHRS, CDR2 YFSETQ. Trimming removed 10 bases from V and 4 bases from J; junction bases left unmatched: 11. The CDR3 loop is CARNAMTGYNEQFF. The CDR3 DNA sequence: TGCGCCCGTAACGCGATGACAGGGTACAATGAGCAGTTCTTC.

The chain has TRBV29-1 and TRBJ1-5; D gene uncertain. The germline V gene encodes CDR1 SQVTM and CDR2 ANQGSEA. Trimming stripped 1 base from V and 7 bases from J, with 11 bases between. There are 13 residues in the CDR3. The CDR3 loop is CSVEGTDSQPQHF. The CDR3, as DNA: TGCAGCGTTGAAGGTACAGACTCACAGCCCCAGCATTTT.

This chain joins TRBV5-8 and TRBJ2-3, with 8 bases that match TRBD2. After removal of 0 bases from V and 5 bases from J, the junction contained 14 bases not matched to a gene. There are 18 residues in the CDR3. CDR1 SGHTS and CDR2 YDEGEE come from the germline V gene. The CDR3 DNA reads as TGTGCCAGCAGCTTGGGAGGCGGGGGGATGCCTTCTGGAGATACGCAGTATTTT. It encodes CASSLGGGGMPSGDTQYF.

The chain carries TRBV4-3 and TRBJ1-6, with D unresolved. The CDR3 loop spans 15 amino acids. Germline V gene lookup returns CDR1 LGHNA and CDR2 YSLEER. Trimming removed 1 base at V and 7 bases at J, with 11 bases between. The CDR3 spells CASSQVWGTNSPLHF. DNA for the CDR3: TGCGCCAGCAGCCAAGTTTGGGGAACGAATTCACCCCTCCACTTT.

V is TRBV7-2 and J is TRBJ2-5, with 8 bases matching TRBD2. Trimming cost V 6 bases and J 2 bases; bases outside gene matches: 11. Germline CDR1 is SGHTA and CDR2 is FQGNSA. There are 16 residues in the CDR3. CDR3 residues: CASSSRLGGDQETQYF. CDR3 DNA: TGTGCCAGCAGTTCCCGTCTCGGGGGGGATCAAGAGACCCAGTACTTC. Filled out from reference TRBV7-2 and TRBJ2-5, the complete variable domain reads GAGVSQSPSNKVTEKGKDVELRCDPISGHTALYWYRQSLGQGLEFLIYFQGNSAPDKSGLPSDRFSAERTGGSVSTLTIQRTQQEDSAVYLCASSSRLGGDQETQYFGPGTRLLVL.

The chain joins TRBV6-5 to TRBJ1-5; D remains unclear. The CDR3 has 16 residues. Germline V gives CDR1 MNHEY, CDR2 SVGAGI. With 3 bases removed from V and 4 bases from J, the gap between germline ends came to 16 bases. The CDR3 region is CASSYGRAGSNQPQHF. The CDR3, as DNA: TGTGCCAGCAGTTATGGGAGGGCGGGCAGTAATCAGCCCCAGCATTTT.

The chain combines TRBV25-1 with TRBJ2-1, with unresolved D. Germline lookup yields CDR1 MGHDK and CDR2 SYGVNS. CDR3 length: 15 residues. The V end lost 5 bases, the J end lost 7 bases, and 18 bases lay between the germline ends. The CDR3 spells CASSLSGGLTNEQFF. For the CDR3, the DNA is TGTGCCAGCAGTCTCTCTGGTGGGCTTACAAATGAGCAGTTCTTC. The full variable domain, its missing parts supplied by reference TRBV25-1 and TRBJ2-1, is EADIYQTPRYLVIGTGKKITLECSQTMGHDKMYWYQQDPGMELHLIHYSYGVNSTEKGDLSSESTVSRIRTEHFPLTLESARPSHTSQYLCASSLSGGLTNEQFFGPGTRLTVL.

Only a few counts were recorded for this clonotype. The chain couples TRBV27 to TRBJ2-1, with TRBD1 matching over 9 bases. CDR1 and CDR2 (germline): MNHEY, SMNVEV (reference sequence). The CDR3 is 14 residues long. The trim removed 2 bases at V and 10 bases at J, leaving 6 bases unmatched. CDR3 residues: CASSLLQGAKEQFF. The CDR3, as DNA: TGTGCCAGCAGTTTACTACAGGGGGCCAAGGAGCAGTTCTTC.

This clonotype was detected many times. The chain couples TRBV12-3 or TRBV12-4 to TRBJ2-5; the D is unclear. The V and J ends lost 6 bases and 1 base respectively, with 9 bases between them. This CDR3 is built from 13 residues. CDR3 in amino acids: CASRHWGQETQYF. DNA for the CDR3: TGTGCCAGCAGGCACTGGGGCCAAGAGACCCAGTACTTC.

The chain employs TRBV10-3 and TRBJ2-7, with a tentative D call TRBD1 (6 bases). V shed 3 bases and J shed 0 bases, with 12 bases lying between them. CDR3 length: 15 amino acids. Germline CDR1 reads ENHRY; CDR2 reads SYGVKD. CDR3 protein: CAISDTGISSYEQYF. In DNA, the CDR3 is TGTGCCATCAGTGACACAGGGATAAGCTCCTACGAGCAGTACTTC.

The CDR3 sequence is CASSETSQLLSGANVLTF. DNA of the CDR3: TGTGCCAGCAGCGAGACTAGCCAACTTCTATCTGGGGCCAACGTCCTGACTTTC. The chain combines TRBV9 with TRBJ2-6; the match to TRBD2 covers 7 bases. The CDR3 is 18 residues long. The ends lost 3 bases at V and 1 base at J; junction bases unmatched: 10. Germline CDR1 reads SGDLS; CDR2 reads YYNGEE.

The J gene is TRBJ1-1, the V gene TRBV24-1; 7 bases are shared with TRBD1. The CDR3 extends over 13 amino acids. Germline V lookup: CDR1 KGHDR, CDR2 SFDVKD. Trimming at V came to 4 bases and at J to 4 bases, leaving 2 bases not matched to a gene. CDR3 DNA: TGTGCCACCAGTGACACAGGGGTCACTGAAGCTTTCTTT. Its protein product is CATSDTGVTEAFF.

The gene calls are TRBV25-1 and TRBJ2-5; D might be TRBD1 or TRBD2, each matching 6 bases. The CDR3 covers 14 residues. Trimming removed 2 bases from V and 5 bases from J, with 12 bases in between. In germline, CDR1 is MGHDK, CDR2 SYGVNS. The CDR3 DNA is TGTGCCAGCAGTGAAGGGGGCGGAGGGGAGACCCAGTACTTC. Protein product: CASSEGGGGETQYF.

V is TRBV4-1 and J is TRBJ1-2; no definite D call. CDR1 is MGHRA and CDR2 is YSYEKL in the germline V gene. CDR3 length: 13 residues. V lost 2 bases, J lost 6 bases, and 10 bases lay in between. The CDR3 loop reads CASSQPAADGYTF. CDR3 nucleotides: TGCGCCAGCAGCCAACCGGCAGCGGATGGCTACACCTTC.

This clonotype was picked up one time. The rearrangement uses TRBV24-1 and TRBJ2-1; D gene ambiguous. The CDR3 is 13 amino acids. Germline V gene lookup returns CDR1 KGHDR and CDR2 SFDVKD. Trimming left V 5 bases short and J 6 bases short, with 10 bases between. CDR3 residues: CATSVVVPNEQFF. The DNA for the CDR3 is TGTGCCACCAGTGTCGTGGTGCCCAATGAGCAGTTCTTC.

V is TRBV14 and J is TRBJ2-1; TRBD2 aligns across 10 bases. The germline gives CDR1 SGHDN, CDR2 FVKESK. This CDR3 comprises 18 residues. The trim removed 0 bases at V and 8 bases at J, leaving 13 bases unmatched. CDR3 in amino acids: CASSQDPSGGLMGDEQFF. The CDR3 DNA reads TGTGCCAGCAGCCAAGACCCTAGCGGGGGCCTAATGGGAGATGAGCAGTTCTTC.